A selection of T cell receptor beta chains follows, all from one sample in a study of shared clonotypes between healthy human individuals. The method was immunoSEQ multiplex PCR; TCRdb's version includes in-frame clones alone and lacks a portion of them. The top ten hold over 0.3% of the sample, which has over a million clones, approximately 98.5% seen once. Sequenced material: naive CD4+ T cells sorted from blood. Every receptor here comes from a man aged 30-40 years in good health. Both conserved end residues are trimmed from each CDR3. Fields, in order: V gene, J gene, D gene, CDR3 protein. The D gene is left open where the match is weak.

V: TRBV11-2
J: TRBJ1-1
D: NA
CDR3: ASSLTLAFQGTEAF

V: TRBV9
J: TRBJ2-3
D: TRBD2
CDR3: AKGLARWYTQY

V: TRBV11-2
J: TRBJ2-3
D: NA
CDR3: ASSLLLGLGDTQY

V: TRBV5-1
J: TRBJ2-7
D: NA
CDR3: ASSLSSRAEQY

V: TRBV5-1
J: TRBJ2-5
D: NA
CDR3: ASSLGAAQETQY

V: TRBV5-1
J: TRBJ2-7
D: NA
CDR3: ASSLSMTGSTAYEQY

V: TRBV18
J: TRBJ2-5
D: NA
CDR3: ASSTNRYQETQY

V: TRBV7-4
J: TRBJ2-1
D: TRBD2
CDR3: ASSLDSGTSFQEQF

V: TRBV5-7
J: TRBJ2-7
D: TRBD1
CDR3: ASSPEGTGTYEQY

V: TRBV5-4
J: TRBJ2-7
D: NA
CDR3: ASSLAGTGQY

V: TRBV11-2
J: TRBJ1-4
D: NA
CDR3: ASSFIPGANEKLF

V: TRBV7-9
J: TRBJ1-5
D: TRBD1
CDR3: ASSLGDRAFDSNQPQH

V: TRBV5-1
J: TRBJ1-2
D: NA
CDR3: ASSLVGGRGSSGGYT

V: TRBV7-3
J: TRBJ2-3
D: TRBD1
CDR3: ASSFDRGSDTQY

V: TRBV7-6
J: TRBJ2-7
D: TRBD2
CDR3: ASSLAVAGGSSYEQY

V: TRBV25-1
J: TRBJ2-1
D: TRBD2
CDR3: ASSAPGGGRAGEQF

V: TRBV7-3
J: TRBJ2-1
D: TRBD2
CDR3: ASSRGLAGYNEQF

V: TRBV4-3
J: TRBJ1-5
D: NA
CDR3: ASSQELVRSFPNQPQH

V: TRBV28
J: TRBJ1-3
D: NA
CDR3: ASSSDSAGNTIY

V: TRBV7-2
J: TRBJ1-2
D: TRBD1
CDR3: ASTPRTGGFYGYT

V: TRBV5-1
J: TRBJ2-7
D: NA
CDR3: ASSLDGMSYEQY

V: TRBV5-1
J: TRBJ2-3
D: NA
CDR3: ASSGVGSGTDTQY

V: TRBV5-1
J: TRBJ1-5
D: NA
CDR3: ASSLGDNQPQH

V: TRBV10-1
J: TRBJ2-1
D: NA
CDR3: ASSAAATEHNEQF

V: TRBV7-2
J: TRBJ2-1
D: TRBD2
CDR3: ASRGQREGSYNEQF

V: TRBV12-2
J: TRBJ2-1
D: NA
CDR3: ASRLEEGPNCSLYNEQF

V: TRBV7-3
J: TRBJ2-1
D: TRBD2
CDR3: ASSPYSGTQQF

V: TRBV2
J: TRBJ1-1
D: NA
CDR3: ASRPTRSTEAF

V: TRBV5-1
J: TRBJ2-7
D: TRBD2
CDR3: ASSYGRHPRGVDEQY

V: TRBV6-5
J: TRBJ2-7
D: TRBD1
CDR3: ASSYSTGTGGYEQY

V: TRBV9
J: TRBJ2-7
D: TRBD1
CDR3: ASSSGTGLAYEQY

V: TRBV4-2
J: TRBJ2-2
D: NA
CDR3: ASSQMTLGYTGELF